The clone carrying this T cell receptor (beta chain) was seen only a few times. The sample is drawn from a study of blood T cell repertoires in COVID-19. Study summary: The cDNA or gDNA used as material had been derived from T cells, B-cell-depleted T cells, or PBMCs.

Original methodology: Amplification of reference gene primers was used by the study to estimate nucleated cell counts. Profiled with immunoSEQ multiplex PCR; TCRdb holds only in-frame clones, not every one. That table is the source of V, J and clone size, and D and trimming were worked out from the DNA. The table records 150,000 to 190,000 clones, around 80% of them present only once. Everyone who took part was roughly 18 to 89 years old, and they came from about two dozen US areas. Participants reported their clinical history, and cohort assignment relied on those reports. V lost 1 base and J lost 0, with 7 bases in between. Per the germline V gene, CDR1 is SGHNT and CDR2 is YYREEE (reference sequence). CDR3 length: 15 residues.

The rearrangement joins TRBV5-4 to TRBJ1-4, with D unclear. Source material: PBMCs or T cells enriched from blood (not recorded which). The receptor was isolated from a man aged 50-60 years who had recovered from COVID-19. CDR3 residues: CASSLNGATNEKLFF. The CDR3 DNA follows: TGTGCCAGCAGCTTGAACGGAGCAACTAATGAAAAACTGTTTTTT. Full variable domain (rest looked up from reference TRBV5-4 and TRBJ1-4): ETGVTQSPTHLIKTRGQQVTLRCSSQSGHNTVSWYQQALGQGPQFIFQYYREEENGRGNFPPRFSGLQFPNYSSELNVNALELDDSALYLCASSLNGATNEKLFFGSGTQLSVL.